A selection of T cell receptor beta chains follows, all from one sample in a study of OX40 agonist ivuxolimab in advanced cancers. TCRdb's table, derived via immunoSEQ multiplex PCR, lists solely in-frame clones and lacks some. The table shows tens of thousands of clones, with more than 70% occurring only once. This specimen consisted of CD4+ or CD8+ T cells sorted from blood, obtained in a trial of the OX40 agonist ivuxolimab. These receptors were obtained from an adult with an advanced solid tumor such as melanoma, head and neck, liver or kidney cancer. Each CDR3 is given with its conserved first and last residue. D genes are given only for firm matches. Expanded clones are given a class, and other clones once, few, many or no size at all.

v_call,clone_size,d_call,j_call,cdr3_aa,cdr3_nt
TRBV10-3,few,TRBD1,TRBJ1-1,CAIRRQGLLNTEAFF,TGTGCCATCAGAAGACAGGGCCTCTTGAACACTGAAGCTTTCTTT
TRBV6-1,NA,TRBD1,TRBJ1-6,CASSEAGGQGYSPLHF,TGTGCCAGCAGTGAAGCCGGGGGACAGGGTTATTCACCCCTCCACTTT
TRBV7-7,NA,NA,TRBJ2-5,CASSLIKFGAQETQYF,TGTGCCAGCAGCTTAATTAAGTTTGGGGCACAAGAGACCCAGTACTTC
TRBV5-4,NA,TRBD2,TRBJ2-3,CASSRGLAGGPGTDTQYF,TGTGCCAGCAGCCGGGGACTAGCGGGAGGGCCTGGCACAGATACGCAGTATTTT
TRBV30,NA,NA,TRBJ2-5,CASIAPRVRQETQYF,TGTGCCTCTATCGCCCCCCGGGTCAGACAAGAGACCCAGTACTTC
TRBV19,NA,NA,TRBJ1-2,CASSTSGQPSNYGYTF,TGTGCCAGTAGTACCTCAGGACAGCCTTCTAACTATGGCTACACCTTC
TRBV6-5,NA,NA,TRBJ2-1,CASSYIPLPYNEQFF,TGTGCCAGCAGTTATATTCCCCTGCCCTACAATGAGCAGTTCTTC
TRBV5-1,NA,TRBD2,TRBJ2-3,CASSPSGGSTDTQYF,TGCGCCAGCAGCCCGAGCGGGGGTTCCACAGATACGCAGTATTTT
TRBV27,once,NA,TRBJ2-7,CASRPSQGLMSYEQYF,TGTGCCAGCAGGCCGAGTCAGGGCCTTATGTCCTACGAGCAGTACTTC
TRBV7-2,NA,TRBD2,TRBJ2-5,CASSPLTAGVEETQYF,TGTGCCAGCAGCCCTCTTACGGCGGGAGTAGAAGAGACCCAGTACTTC
TRBV29-1,NA,TRBD2,TRBJ2-7,CSVEPGLPPYEQYF,TGCAGCGTCGAACCGGGACTACCACCCTACGAGCAGTACTTC
TRBV28,NA,NA,TRBJ2-2,CATNPIKLGSSTGELFF,TGTGCCACAAACCCCATCAAGTTGGGAAGTAGCACCGGGGAGCTGTTTTTT
TRBV18,NA,TRBD2,TRBJ2-7,CASSPVLASGSYEQYF,TGTGCCAGCTCCCCCGTATTAGCTAGCGGTTCCTACGAGCAGTACTTC
TRBV10-1,NA,NA,TRBJ1-2,CASSIYWVAGYGYTF,TGCGCCAGCAGTATTTATTGGGTCGCCGGCTATGGCTACACCTTC
TRBV21-1,once,NA,TRBJ1-4,CASSKAARWDLSEKLFF,TGTGCCAGCAGCAAAGCCGCTCGTTGGGATTTGAGTGAAAAACTGTTTTTT
TRBV11-2,NA,NA,TRBJ2-1,CASSSDYYNEQFF,TGTGCCAGCAGCTCTGACTACTACAATGAGCAGTTCTTC
TRBV5-4,NA,NA,TRBJ2-7,CASSSGAGEESYEQYF,TGTGCCAGCAGCTCTGGGGCGGGCGAAGAGTCCTACGAGCAGTACTTC
TRBV5-5,few,NA,TRBJ1-5,CASSSQGRDQPQHF,TGTGCCAGCAGCTCTCAGGGTAGGGATCAGCCCCAGCATTTT
TRBV19,NA,TRBD1,TRBJ1-3,CASSGPGQGRTNTIYF,TGTGCCAGTAGTGGGCCGGGACAGGGGCGTACAAACACCATATATTTT
TRBV6-5,NA,NA,TRBJ1-6,CASSSQGSPLHF,TGTGCCAGCAGTTCCCAAGGTTCACCCCTCCACTTT
TRBV10-1,once,TRBD2,TRBJ2-7,CASSDGGGRNEQYF,TGCGCCAGCAGTGACGGCGGGGGTCGGAACGAGCAGTACTTC
TRBV13,NA,TRBD2,TRBJ2-3,CASSLGHGLAGDF,TGTGCCAGCAGCTTAGGCCACGGACTAGCAGGAGATTTT
TRBV5-1,few,NA,TRBJ1-4,CASPSSQATNEKLFF,TGCGCCAGCCCCTCGAGTCAAGCAACTAATGAAAAACTGTTTTTT
TRBV18,NA,NA,TRBJ1-5,CASFLEYSNQPQHF,TGTGCCAGCTTTCTGGAATATAGCAATCAGCCCCAGCATTTT
TRBV9,NA,NA,TRBJ1-5,CASSADQDQPQHF,TGTGCCAGCAGCGCCGACCAGGATCAGCCCCAGCATTTT
TRBV6-5,NA,NA,TRBJ2-7,CASSYETGYYEQYF,TGTGCCAGCAGTTATGAGACAGGCTATTACGAGCAGTACTTC
TRBV7-2,NA,TRBD2,TRBJ2-1,CASSPMTSGKYNEQFF,TGTGCCAGCAGCCCGATGACTAGCGGTAAATACAATGAGCAGTTCTTC
TRBV19,NA,TRBD2,TRBJ2-1,CASSIAGGIFNEQFF,TGTGCCAGTAGTATAGCGGGAGGGATCTTCAATGAGCAGTTCTTC
TRBV29-1,NA,NA,TRBJ1-2,CSVGDRYGYTF,TGCAGCGTCGGGGACCGCTATGGCTACACCTTC
TRBV7-2,NA,NA,TRBJ2-7,CASSPEDGSSYEQYF,TGTGCCAGCAGCCCGGAGGACGGAAGCTCCTACGAGCAGTACTTC
TRBV30,NA,NA,TRBJ2-2,CACYRAGELFF,TGTGCCTGTTACAGGGCCGGGGAGCTGTTTTTT
TRBV14,once,TRBD2,TRBJ2-3,CASSQDEAGASTDTQYF,TGTGCCAGCAGCCAAGACGAAGCGGGGGCTAGCACAGATACGCAGTATTTT
TRBV5-1,NA,TRBD2,TRBJ2-1,CASSLGGGPTSYNEQFF,TGCGCCAGCAGCTTGGGCGGGGGACCTACCTCCTACAATGAGCAGTTCTTC
TRBV5-6,NA,NA,TRBJ1-1,CASSYRVGSTEAFF,TGTGCCAGCAGTTACAGGGTCGGCAGCACTGAAGCTTTCTTT
TRBV7-9,NA,NA,TRBJ1-6,CASSQAGRDSPLHF,TGTGCCAGCAGTCAGGCAGGACGAGATTCACCCCTCCACTTT
TRBV5-1,NA,NA,TRBJ2-7,CASSLDQSDEQYF,TGCGCCAGCAGCTTGGATCAGTCAGACGAGCAGTACTTC
TRBV6-5,NA,NA,TRBJ2-2,CASSVNTGELFF,TGTGCCAGCAGTGTAAACACCGGGGAGCTGTTTTTT
TRBV10-1,NA,NA,TRBJ2-1,CASSEGVSSYNEQFF,TGCGCCAGCAGTGAGGGAGTTAGCTCCTACAATGAGCAGTTCTTC
TRBV9,NA,TRBD2,TRBJ2-7,CASSGTRGEGSYEQYF,TGTGCCAGCAGCGGAACGAGAGGGGAGGGAAGTTACGAGCAGTACTTC
TRBV5-6,once,NA,TRBJ1-2,CASSLPDEANYGYTF,TGTGCCAGCAGCTTACCAGACGAAGCTAACTATGGCTACACCTTC
TRBV6-1,NA,NA,TRBJ1-5,CASSERGYNQPQHF,TGTGCCAGCAGTGAAAGGGGATACAATCAGCCCCAGCATTTT
TRBV5-5,once,NA,TRBJ1-1,CASSFVSGLNTEAFF,TGTGCCAGCAGCTTCGTGTCTGGGTTGAACACTGAAGCTTTCTTT